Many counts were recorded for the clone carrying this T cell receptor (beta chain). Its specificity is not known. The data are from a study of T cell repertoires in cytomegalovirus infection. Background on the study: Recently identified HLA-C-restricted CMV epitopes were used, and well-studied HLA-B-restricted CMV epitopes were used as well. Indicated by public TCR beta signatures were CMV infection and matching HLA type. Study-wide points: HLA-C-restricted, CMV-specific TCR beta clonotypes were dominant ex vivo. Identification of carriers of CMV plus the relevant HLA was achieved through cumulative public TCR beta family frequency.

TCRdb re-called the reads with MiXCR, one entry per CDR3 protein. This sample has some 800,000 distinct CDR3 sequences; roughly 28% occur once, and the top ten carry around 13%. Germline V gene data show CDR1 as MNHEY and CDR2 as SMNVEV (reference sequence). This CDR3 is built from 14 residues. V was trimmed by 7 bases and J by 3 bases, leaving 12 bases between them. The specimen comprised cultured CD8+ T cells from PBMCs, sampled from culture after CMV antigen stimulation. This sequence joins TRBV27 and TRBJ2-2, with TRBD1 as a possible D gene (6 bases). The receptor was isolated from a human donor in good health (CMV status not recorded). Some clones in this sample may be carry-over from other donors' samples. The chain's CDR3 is CASNSGAHTGELFF. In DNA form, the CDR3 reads TGTGCCAGCAACTCAGGGGCTCACACCGGGGAGCTGTTTTTT.